The 26 T cell receptor beta chains given below trace back to one sample, sequenced in a study of T cell changes during pregnancy in multiple sclerosis. Data came from immunoSEQ multiplex PCR; TCRdb stores just in-frame clones and leaves some out. The repertoire consists of about 87,000 clones, with roughly 95% occurring once and the leading ten covering less than 1.5%. The sequencing here drew on peripheral blood, taken in the third trimester of pregnancy. These receptor sequences come from a female donor in good health, enrolled as a control in a pregnancy study.

V is TRBV11-1 and J is TRBJ2-7; a possible D gene is TRBD1 (6 bases). The CDR3 runs 14 residues. Germline values: CDR1 SGHAT, CDR2 FQDESV (reference sequence). With 2 bases removed from V and 1 base from J, the gap between germline ends came to 9 bases. The chain's CDR3 is CASSLTRGSYEQYF. The CDR3 DNA reads TGTGCCAGCAGCTTAACAAGGGGGTCCTACGAGCAGTACTTC.

This clone occurred once. V gene TRBV7-2 combines with J gene TRBJ2-2; 9 nucleotides match TRBD2. Per germline, CDR1 SGHTA and CDR2 FQGNSA. The junction had 5 bases not matched to a gene; V was cut back by 5 bases and J by 1 base. This CDR3 has 16 amino acids. CDR3 bases: TGTGCCAGCAGCGTCACACTAGCGGGGAACACCGGGGAGCTGTTTTTT. It encodes CASSVTLAGNTGELFF.

This chain's CDR3 is CASSLATKLSGNTIYF. CDR3 DNA sequence: TGTGCCAGCAGCTTAGCAACTAAACTCTCTGGAAACACCATATATTTT. V usage is TRBV7-6 and J usage is TRBJ1-3, with unresolved D. The CDR3 spans 16 residues. The V end lost 0 bases, the J end lost 0 bases, and 9 bases lay between the germline ends. Germline loops: CDR1 SGHVS, CDR2 FNYEAQ.

The chain employs TRBV20-1 and TRBJ2-1; TRBD2 agrees at 7 bases. V shed 6 bases, J shed 9 bases, and the junction held 5 bases outside the gene matches. The CDR3 is 11 amino acids. The germline gives CDR1 DFQATT, CDR2 SNEGSKA (reference sequence). The CDR3 sequence: CSAGGEGEQFF. The CDR3 nucleotides are TGCAGTGCCGGAGGGGAGGGTGAGCAGTTCTTC.

V and J are TRBV18 and TRBJ2-7, with unresolved D. The germline V and J ends were trimmed by 0 bases and 6 bases, with 18 bases remaining between them. CDR1 is KGHSH and CDR2 is LQKENI in the germline V gene. CDR3 length: 16 residues. CDR3 in DNA: TGTGCCAGCTCACCACCAAACTCTTACTTCCTTAGCGAGCAGTACTTC. It codes for CASSPPNSYFLSEQYF. Variable domain in full (rest from reference TRBV18 and TRBJ2-7): NAGVMQNPRHLVRRRGQEARLRCSPMKGHSHVYWYRQLPEEGLKFMVYLQKENIIDESGMPKERFSAEFPKEGPSILRIQQVVRGDSAAYFCASSPPNSYFLSEQYFGPGTRLTVT.

V and J are TRBV7-8 and TRBJ2-7; TRBD2 matches 9 bases. The ends lost 5 bases at V and 6 bases at J; junction bases unmatched: 14. This CDR3 region has 16 residues. Germline assignment: CDR1 SGHVS and CDR2 FQNEAQ. CDR3: CASSPRRGRAFPEQYF. The CDR3 nucleotides read TGTGCCAGCAGCCCTCGACGCGGGAGGGCCTTTCCCGAGCAGTACTTC.

The chain combines TRBV5-1 with TRBJ1-1; 8 bases match TRBD1. The V segment lost 2 bases and the J segment 3 bases; nucleotides outside the gene matches: 3. The germline CDR1 and CDR2 sequences are SGHRS and YFSETQ. The CDR3 runs to 14 residues. The DNA of the CDR3 is TGCGCCAGCAGCTTATTGACAGGGGACACTGAAGCTTTCTTT. It translates to CASSLLTGDTEAFF.

V gene TRBV30 combines with J gene TRBJ2-1; 16 bases agree with TRBD2. The CDR3 totals 14 residues. V was pared by 3 bases and J by 15 bases, with 8 bases of the junction left unmatched. Germline lookup yields CDR1 GTSNPN and CDR2 SVGIG (reference sequence). CDR3 residues: CAWRAGTSGRALFF. The CDR3 DNA is TGTGCCTGGAGAGCCGGGACTAGCGGGAGGGCCCTGTTCTTC.

This chain connects TRBV10-3 to TRBJ2-7, with TRBD1 matching over 9 bases. CDR1 is ENHRY and CDR2 is SYGVKD in the germline V gene. This CDR3 comprises 14 residues. Trimming at V came to 6 bases and at J to 6 bases, leaving 9 bases not matched to a gene. The CDR3 spells CAIRQGGQGSEQYF. The DNA of the CDR3 is TGTGCCATCAGGCAGGGGGGACAGGGCTCCGAGCAGTACTTC.

CDR3 protein: CASSARNTEAFF. CDR3 DNA: TGTGCCAGCAGCGCCAGAAACACTGAAGCTTTCTTT. The chain carries TRBV6-1 and TRBJ1-1; D gene unclear. This CDR3 is built from 12 residues. Trimming removed 6 bases at V and 2 bases at J, with 7 bases between. CDR1 and CDR2 from the germline V gene are MNHNS and SASEGT.

This clone showed up just a few times. The V gene is TRBV11-2, the J gene TRBJ2-7; maybe TRBD2 (6 bases). This CDR3 is built from 15 residues. Germline loops: CDR1 SGHAT, CDR2 FQNNGV. V was pared by 4 bases and J by 3 bases, with 16 bases between. The CDR3: CASSSTTGLYYEQYF. The CDR3, as DNA: TGTGCCAGCAGCTCGACGACGGGACTCTACTACGAGCAGTACTTC.

The rearrangement uses TRBV27 and TRBJ2-3; 7 nucleotides match TRBD2. J gave up 6 bases and V 11 bases, and 11 bases lay outside the gene matches. The CDR3 extends over 13 amino acids. Germline CDR1 and CDR2: MNHEY and SMNVEV (reference sequence). The chain's CDR3 is CARWGGRADTQYF. The CDR3 DNA is TGTGCCCGGTGGGGGGGTCGGGCGGATACGCAGTATTTT.

This chain joins TRBV7-9 and TRBJ2-2, with TRBD1 matching 10 bases. Germline loops: CDR1 SEHNR, CDR2 FQNEAQ (reference sequence). V lost 1 base, J lost 1 base, and 9 bases stayed unmatched. This CDR3 spans 19 amino acids. CDR3 nucleotides: TGTGCCAGCAGCTTAGGGGGACAGGGGCGCCTAGGGAACACCGGGGAGCTGTTTTTT. Translating it yields CASSLGGQGRLGNTGELFF.

The rearrangement uses TRBV21-1 and TRBJ2-6; TRBD1 is taken as the D call from the table, unchecked against the DNA. TRBV21-1 is termed a pseudogene. CDR3 size: 18 residues. The CDR3 loop reads CASSKDPTGGSGANVLTF. For the CDR3, the DNA is TGTGCCAGCAGCAAAGACCCGACAGGGGGCTCTGGGGCCAACGTCCTGACTTTC.

The CDR3 region is CASSFELPTYNEQFF. In nucleotides, the CDR3 is TGTGCCAGCAGTTTTGAACTACCTACCTACAATGAGCAGTTCTTC. The V call is TRBV27, the J call TRBJ2-1, with D unresolved. V lost 3 bases and J lost 2, with 11 bases in between. There are 15 residues in the CDR3. Germline CDR1 reads MNHEY; CDR2 reads SMNVEV (reference sequence).

This chain links TRBV25-1 with TRBJ2-1; 12 positions agree with TRBD2. The germline gives CDR1 MGHDK, CDR2 SYGVNS. This CDR3 contains 18 residues. The V segment lost 7 bases and the J segment 0 bases; nucleotides outside the gene matches: 10. The CDR3 DNA sequence: TGTGCCAGCAATGACCGACTAGCGGGAGAGAACTCCTACAATGAGCAGTTCTTC. Encoded protein: CASNDRLAGENSYNEQFF.

The J gene is TRBJ2-7, the V gene TRBV18, with a possible D match to TRBD1 (6 bases). The CDR3 is made up of 15 amino acids. Germline-derived CDR1 and CDR2 are KGHSH and LQKENI. The ends were cut back, 6 bases at V and 3 bases at J, with 18 bases in the middle. The CDR3 DNA reads as TGTGCCAGCTCGTCTAGAGCTCAGGGGATCTACGAGCAGTACTTC. It specifies CASSSRAQGIYEQYF.

The genes are TRBV5-1 and TRBJ2-7; 11 bases fit TRBD2. The CDR3 contains 15 residues. V trimming: 3 bases; J trimming: 2 bases; junction bases outside the gene matches: 4. CDR1 is SGHRS and CDR2 is YFSETQ in the germline V gene. Written as DNA, the CDR3 is TGCGCCAGCAGCTCACCGGGACTAGCGGCCTACGAGCAGTACTTC. The encoded protein is CASSSPGLAAYEQYF.

The chain carries TRBV28 and TRBJ2-7, with D perhaps TRBD2 (5 bases). This CDR3 has 16 residues. CDR1 MDHEN and CDR2 SYDVKM come from the germline V gene. The V end lost 4 bases, the J end lost 0 bases, and 16 bases lay between the germline ends. CDR3 amino acids: CASSWAGVGSSYEQYF. For the CDR3, the DNA is TGTGCCAGCAGTTGGGCAGGAGTTGGGAGCTCCTACGAGCAGTACTTC.

The V call is TRBV2, the J call TRBJ2-5; TRBD1 might be the D (5 bases). CDR3 length: 15 amino acids. The ends were cut back, 3 bases at V and 1 base at J, with 12 bases in the middle. CDR1 is SNHLY and CDR2 is FYNNEI in the germline V gene. The CDR3 coding sequence is TGTGCCAGCAGTGATCAGGGATCGGTCCAAGAGACCCAGTACTTC. Translating it yields CASSDQGSVQETQYF.

The chain employs TRBV28 and TRBJ1-2; D possibly corresponds to TRBD1 (5 bases). The CDR3 spans 10 residues. V lost 8 bases, J lost 5 bases, and 6 bases lay in between. Looked up from germline, CDR1 is MDHEN and CDR2 is SYDVKM. The CDR3 reads CASGGYGYTF. For the CDR3, the DNA is TGTGCCAGCGGGGGGTATGGCTACACCTTC.

J is TRBJ2-7 and V is TRBV19; the match to TRBD2 covers 9 bases. The junction had 14 bases not matched to a gene; V was cut back by 6 bases and J by 5 bases. The germline V gene has CDR1 LNHDA and CDR2 SQIVND (reference sequence). The CDR3 spans 16 residues. The CDR3 coding sequence is TGTGCCAGTAGCCGATCTGCGGGAGGGAGTGAGGACGAGCAGTACTTC. Amino acid sequence: CASSRSAGGSEDEQYF.

The chain joins TRBV5-5 to TRBJ2-5; D may be TRBD2 (7 bases). The germline V gene encodes CDR1 SGHKS and CDR2 YYEKEE (reference sequence). CDR3 length: 16 residues. The ends were cut back, 0 bases at V and 5 bases at J, with 17 bases in the middle. The CDR3 is CASSLASGGLRETQYF. The DNA of the CDR3 is TGTGCCAGCAGCTTGGCCTCCGGGGGGCTCCGGGAGACCCAGTACTTC.

The chain carries TRBV6-1 and TRBJ1-4; 12 bases are a match to TRBD1. V lost 0 bases, J lost 8 bases, and 4 bases stayed unmatched. In germline, CDR1 is MNHNS, CDR2 SASEGT. The CDR3 is made up of 16 amino acids. CDR3 sequence: CASSEADGTGGEKLFF. The DNA for the CDR3 is TGTGCCAGCAGTGAAGCAGACGGGACAGGGGGCGAAAAACTGTTTTTT.

This sequence joins TRBV5-4 and TRBJ1-4, with 7 bases that match TRBD1. This CDR3 comprises 15 residues. Germline CDR1 reads SGHNT; CDR2 reads YYREEE (reference sequence). The V gene end was trimmed by 4 bases and the J gene end by 5 bases; junction bases not matched to a gene: 8. CDR3 amino acids: CASSNRQGMNEKLFF. Written as DNA, the CDR3 is TGTGCCAGCAGCAACCGACAGGGAATGAATGAAAAACTGTTTTTT.

This chain connects TRBV6-1 to TRBJ2-7; D is ambiguous. Trimming cost V 1 base and J 2 bases, with 12 bases left between them. The CDR3 has 15 amino acids. Germline CDR1 is MNHNS and CDR2 is SASEGT. The CDR3 region is CASSEEISTTYEQYF. CDR3 in DNA: TGTGCCAGCAGTGAAGAGATCTCCACTACCTACGAGCAGTACTTC.